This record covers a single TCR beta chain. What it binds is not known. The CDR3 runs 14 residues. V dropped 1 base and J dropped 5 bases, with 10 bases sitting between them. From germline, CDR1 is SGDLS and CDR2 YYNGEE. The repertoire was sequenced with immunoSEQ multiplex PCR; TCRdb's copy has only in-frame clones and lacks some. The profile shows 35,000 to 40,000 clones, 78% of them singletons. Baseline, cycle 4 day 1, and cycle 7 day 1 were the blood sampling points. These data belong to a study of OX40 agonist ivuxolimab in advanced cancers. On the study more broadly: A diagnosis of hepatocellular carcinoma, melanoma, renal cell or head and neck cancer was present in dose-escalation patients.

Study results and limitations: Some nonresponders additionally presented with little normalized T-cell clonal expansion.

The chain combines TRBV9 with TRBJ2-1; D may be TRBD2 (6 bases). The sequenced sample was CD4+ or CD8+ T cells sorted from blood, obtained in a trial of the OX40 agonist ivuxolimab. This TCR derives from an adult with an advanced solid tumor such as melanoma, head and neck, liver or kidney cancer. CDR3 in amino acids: CASSVTGGDNEQFF. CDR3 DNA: TGTGCCAGCAGCGTAACCGGGGGAGACAATGAGCAGTTCTTC.